This passage covers 32 T cell receptor beta chains from one sample sequenced in a study of shared clonotypes between healthy human individuals. Using immunoSEQ multiplex PCR, the repertoire was profiled, and TCRdb retains in-frame clones only, with some absent. The sample holds approximately 1.5 million clones, about 98% seen once. Sequencing was carried out using naive CD4+ T cells sorted from blood. Subset meaning: CD45RA+ positively selected. The receptors originated from a man aged 30 to 45 in good health.

The genes are TRBV5-6 and TRBJ2-2; tentatively, D is TRBD2 (6 bases). The CDR3 extends over 12 amino acids. CDR1 and CDR2 from the germline V gene are SGHDT and YYEEEE. Trimming took off 4 bases at V and 13 bases at J, with 14 bases between the two ends. The CDR3 coding sequence is TGTGCCAGCAGCCGGGAGAGGGGCGGGCTGTTTTTT. It specifies CASSRERGGLFF.

The chain couples TRBV5-4 to TRBJ1-2; maybe TRBD1 (6 bases). CDR3 length equals 14 residues. The ends were cut back, 3 bases at V and 5 bases at J, with 14 bases in the middle. Germline values: CDR1 SGHNT, CDR2 YYREEE (reference sequence). The CDR3 coding sequence is TGTGCCAGCAGCTCGGACAGCGACCTTTATGGCTACACCTTC. It codes for CASSSDSDLYGYTF. The full variable domain, rest sourced from reference TRBV5-4 and TRBJ1-2, is ETGVTQSPTHLIKTRGQQVTLRCSSQSGHNTVSWYQQALGQGPQFIFQYYREEENGRGNFPPRFSGLQFPNYSSELNVNALELDDSALYLCASSSDSDLYGYTFGSGTRLTVV.

This sequence joins TRBV19 and TRBJ2-2; TRBD1 matches 7 bases. CDR1 is LNHDA, CDR2 SQIVND, per germline (reference sequence). The CDR3 runs 16 residues. J lost 3 bases, V lost 5 bases, and 9 bases had no gene match. The CDR3 DNA reads as TGTGCCAGTAGTCTCCCCAGGGGGTTAGACACCGGGGAGCTGTTTTTT. Its protein product is CASSLPRGLDTGELFF. The full variable domain, completed using reference TRBV19 and TRBJ2-2, is DGGITQSPKYLFRKEGQNVTLSCEQNLNHDAMYWYRQDPGQGLRLIYYSQIVNDFQKGDIAEGYSVSREKKESFPLTVTSAQKNPTAFYLCASSLPRGLDTGELFFGEGSRLTVL.

The chain couples TRBV5-4 to TRBJ2-2; 9 bases are shared with TRBD1. This CDR3 is built from 15 residues. V lost 4 bases to trimming and J lost 6 bases; unmatched junction nucleotides: 7. CDR1 is SGHNT and CDR2 is YYREEE in the germline V gene (reference sequence). The CDR3 is CASSPNRGRSGELFF. The CDR3 nucleotides read TGTGCCAGCAGCCCCAACAGGGGGCGGTCCGGGGAGCTGTTTTTT. The full variable domain, rest sourced from reference TRBV5-4 and TRBJ2-2, is ETGVTQSPTHLIKTRGQQVTLRCSSQSGHNTVSWYQQALGQGPQFIFQYYREEENGRGNFPPRFSGLQFPNYSSELNVNALELDDSALYLCASSPNRGRSGELFFGEGSRLTVL.

Notes on this clone: This sample includes further DNA sequences coding for the same CDR3. The chain employs TRBV5-1 and TRBJ2-2; D gene uncertain. The CDR3 consists of 13 residues. Per germline, CDR1 SGHRS and CDR2 YFSETQ. Trimming cost V 4 bases and J 3 bases, with 7 bases left between them. For the CDR3, the DNA is TGCGCCAGCAGCAGGGATCACACCGGGGAGCTGTTTTTT. Encoded protein: CASSRDHTGELFF. Complete variable domain (other parts from reference TRBV5-1 and TRBJ2-2): KAGVTQTPRYLIKTRGQQVTLSCSPISGHRSVSWYQQTPGQGLQFLFEYFSETQRNKGNFPGRFSGRQFSNSRSEMNVSTLELGDSALYLCASSRDHTGELFFGEGSRLTVL.

This sequence joins TRBV10-3 and TRBJ2-7; 8 positions match TRBD2. The V and J ends lost 8 bases and 0 bases, in that order; junction bases with no gene match: 6. Germline CDR1 reads ENHRY; CDR2 reads SYGVKD. This CDR3 has 14 residues. Here the CDR3 DNA reads TGTGCCATCCGGGCAGCGGGGGACTCCTACGAGCAGTACTTC. Amino acid sequence: CAIRAAGDSYEQYF.

The chain links TRBV29-1 to TRBJ2-1; maybe TRBD1 (6 bases). Germline values: CDR1 SQVTM, CDR2 ANQGSEA. The CDR3 runs to 13 residues. Trimming pared 4 bases from V and 1 base from J, leaving 8 bases between. In nucleotides, the CDR3 is TGCAGCGTTGGGGACATGTCCTACAATGAGCAGTTCTTC. Translated: CSVGDMSYNEQFF.

V usage is TRBV28 and J usage is TRBJ2-7; D remains unclear. CDR3 length: 14 residues. Trimming took off 9 bases at V and 3 bases at J, with 18 bases between the two ends. Germline values: CDR1 MDHEN, CDR2 SYDVKM. CDR3: CASTPAGVDYEQYF. In nucleotides, the CDR3 is TGTGCCAGTACCCCGGCCGGCGTAGACTACGAGCAGTACTTC.

The CDR3 sequence: CASKLGGGVRETQYF. For the CDR3, the DNA is TGTGCCAGCAAATTAGGGGGCGGGGTCCGGGAGACCCAGTACTTC. The chain combines TRBV6-6 with TRBJ2-5, with D perhaps TRBD1 (7 bases). The CDR3 is 15 amino acids. V was trimmed by 7 bases and J by 5 bases, leaving 20 bases between them. Germline V gene sequence: CDR1 MNHNY, CDR2 SVGAGI (reference sequence).

This clone was seen just once. CDR3 DNA sequence: TGTGCCAGCAGCTTAGTCTTGCAGGGAAGGGACACCGGGGAGCTGTTTTTT. Protein: CASSLVLQGRDTGELFF. The rearrangement uses TRBV7-9 and TRBJ2-2; a weak D match, TRBD1 (5 bases). V lost 1 base and J lost 3, with 15 bases in between. The CDR3 spans 17 residues. The germline gives CDR1 SEHNR, CDR2 FQNEAQ (reference sequence).

This sequence joins TRBV29-1 and TRBJ2-7, with D unresolved. The CDR3 sequence is 13 residues long. Germline V gene data show CDR1 as SQVTM and CDR2 as ANQGSEA. Trimming took 2 bases from V and 3 from J, leaving 11 bases between them. In DNA, the CDR3 is TGCAGCGTTGAAAATGGGCGGAACTACGAGCAGTACTTC. Residues: CSVENGRNYEQYF.

The chain couples TRBV6-5 to TRBJ1-3, with D possibly TRBD1 on 5 matching bases. Between the trimmed V and J ends, which lost 0 bases and 9 bases, there was a span of 15 bases. The CDR3 spans 15 residues. Germline V CDR1 and CDR2: MNHEY, SVGAGI. The CDR3 bases are TGTGCCAGCAGTTACTCGGCAGGGCCTTTTGCCACCATATATTTT. Its translation is CASSYSAGPFATIYF.

On this clone: Other DNA sequences of this sample code for an identical CDR3. V gene TRBV28 combines with J gene TRBJ2-7; D unresolved. The CDR3 has 13 amino acids. The germline gives CDR1 MDHEN, CDR2 SYDVKM. V was shortened by 4 bases and J by 3 bases, with 10 bases between the two germline ends. The CDR3 bases are TGTGCCAGCAGTTGGGGTGGCGGCTACGAGCAGTACTTC. This encodes CASSWGGGYEQYF. Combining the CDR3 with reference TRBV28 and TRBJ2-7 gives the whole variable domain DVKVTQSSRYLVKRTGEKVFLECVQDMDHENMFWYRQDPGLGLRLIYFSYDVKMKEKGDIPEGYSVSREKKERFSLILESASTNQTSMYLCASSWGGGYEQYFGPGTRLTVT.

CDR3: CASSPSAAWSGNTIYF. CDR3 in DNA: TGTGCCAGCTCACCGAGTGCGGCTTGGTCTGGAAACACCATATATTTT. The chain is built from TRBV18 and TRBJ1-3, with D hard to call. The CDR3 length is 16 residues. V gave up 3 bases and J gave up 1 base, with 13 bases separating them. Per germline, CDR1 KGHSH and CDR2 LQKENI.

The rearrangement links TRBV4-3 to TRBJ2-1; TRBD2 matches at 8 bases. Germline assignment: CDR1 LGHNA and CDR2 YSLEER. V dropped 4 bases and J dropped 7; count of bases not matched to a gene: 9. CDR3 size: 15 residues. CDR3 nucleotide sequence: TGCGCCAGCAGCCCAAGTGGGACTAGATGGAATGAGCAGTTCTTC. Protein sequence: CASSPSGTRWNEQFF.

V usage is TRBV10-2 and J usage is TRBJ2-7; 10 nucleotides match TRBD2. The CDR3 loop spans 16 amino acids. Germline assignment: CDR1 WSHSY and CDR2 SAAADI. V shed 5 bases, J shed 1 base, and the junction held 8 bases outside the gene matches. For the CDR3, the DNA is TGCGCCAGCAGTCGATTAGCGGGAGGAGCTTCCTACGAGCAGTACTTC. It codes for CASSRLAGGASYEQYF.

V and J are TRBV4-2 and TRBJ1-1; D uncertain. In germline, CDR1 is LGHNA, CDR2 YNFKEQ. CDR3 length: 13 amino acids. V was shortened by 1 base and J by 5 bases, with 8 bases between the two germline ends. For the CDR3, the DNA is TGTGCCAGCAGCCAAGGAGTCACGACTGAAGCTTTCTTT. It translates to CASSQGVTTEAFF.

This chain uses TRBV7-2 with TRBJ2-1; 8 nucleotides agree with TRBD2. The germline V gene encodes CDR1 SGHTA and CDR2 FQGNSA. The CDR3 runs to 15 residues. With 5 bases clipped from V and 8 bases from J, the junction kept 11 bases outside the gene matches. Here the CDR3 reads CASSNSGGPGDEQFF. CDR3 DNA: TGTGCCAGCAGCAACTCGGGAGGGCCAGGGGATGAGCAGTTCTTC.

This CDR3 is CASSPLTGQTYEQYF. In DNA, the CDR3 is TGTGCCAGCAGTCCACTTACGGGACAGACCTACGAGCAGTACTTC. This chain connects TRBV28 to TRBJ2-7; 7 nucleotides align to TRBD1. Germline CDR1 is MDHEN and CDR2 is SYDVKM. CDR3 length: 15 residues. V shed 5 bases and J 2 bases; nucleotides not matched to a gene: 9.

The gene calls are TRBV28 and TRBJ1-5; D not resolved. The CDR3 length is 17 residues. The V and J ends lost 1 base and 2 bases respectively, with 15 bases between them. Germline V lookup: CDR1 MDHEN, CDR2 SYDVKM. CDR3 sequence reads: CASSLFQYPRGNQPQHF. The CDR3 DNA reads as TGTGCCAGCAGTTTATTCCAATATCCTAGAGGCAATCAGCCCCAGCATTTT.

On this clone itself: Other DNA sequences in the same sample also yield this CDR3. The chain links TRBV5-1 to TRBJ2-7; the D call may be TRBD1 or TRBD2 (5 bases each). V lost 0 bases and J lost 0, with 10 bases in between. The CDR3 covers 15 residues. CDR1 and CDR2 (germline): SGHRS, YFSETQ. The CDR3 DNA reads TGCGCCAGCAGCTTGGAGGCAGGGAGCTCCTACGAGCAGTACTTC. Its translation: CASSLEAGSSYEQYF. The complete variable domain, with remaining parts taken from reference TRBV5-1 and TRBJ2-7, reads KAGVTQTPRYLIKTRGQQVTLSCSPISGHRSVSWYQQTPGQGLQFLFEYFSETQRNKGNFPGRFSGRQFSNSRSEMNVSTLELGDSALYLCASSLEAGSSYEQYFGPGTRLTVT.

The J gene is TRBJ2-3, the V gene TRBV7-9; TRBD1 or TRBD2 may be the D gene (5 bases each). V gave up 9 bases and J gave up 7 bases, with 17 bases separating them. The CDR3 is 13 amino acids. Looked up from germline, CDR1 is SEHNR and CDR2 is FQNEAQ (reference sequence). The CDR3, as DNA: TGTGCCAGTTCCGTGACAGAGGGATATACGCAGTATTTT. As protein: CASSVTEGYTQYF.

The chain couples TRBV9 to TRBJ2-5; TRBD2 might be the D (6 bases). The V gene's germline CDR1 is SGDLS and CDR2 YYNGEE. The V and J ends lost 6 bases and 5 bases respectively, with 14 bases between them. CDR3 length equals 13 residues. The DNA for the CDR3 is TGTGCCAGCACCAAGGGACTGGGGGAGACCCAGTACTTC. As protein: CASTKGLGETQYF.

The rearrangement joins TRBV4-1 to TRBJ2-7; 14 bases line up with TRBD2. CDR3 size: 18 residues. V was clipped by 1 base and J by 6 bases; unmatched bases: 11. The V gene's germline CDR1 is MGHRA and CDR2 YSYEKL. The CDR3, as DNA: TGCGCCAGCAGCCAAGGCCTCGGGACTAGCGGGAGAAAGCCCGAGCAGTACTTC. Amino acids: CASSQGLGTSGRKPEQYF.

The V and J genes are TRBV11-2 and TRBJ2-4; 8 bases map to TRBD1. Germline V lookup: CDR1 SGHAT, CDR2 FQNNGV. The ends lost 5 bases at V and 14 bases at J; junction bases unmatched: 14. The CDR3 covers 14 residues. The DNA of the CDR3 is TGTGCCAGCAGCCCGCGACAGGGGCCCACGAGAAAGTACTTC. Translation gives CASSPRQGPTRKYF. Using reference TRBV11-2 and TRBJ2-4 for the parts outside the CDR3, the full variable domain is EAGVAQSPRYKIIEKRQSVAFWCNPISGHATLYWYQQILGQGPKLLIQFQNNGVVDDSQLPKDRFSAERLKGVDSTLKIQPAKLEDSAVYLCASSPRQGPTRKYFGAGTRLSVL.

The chain combines TRBV18 with TRBJ2-4; TRBD1 might be the D (5 bases). This CDR3 is built from 16 residues. Germline-derived CDR1 and CDR2 are KGHSH and LQKENI. V was cut by 0 bases and J by 8 bases, with 17 bases left in between. CDR3 in DNA: TGTGCCAGCTCACCACCGGGCAGGGTTTTGAGATACATTCAGTACTTC. Residues: CASSPPGRVLRYIQYF.

As concerns this clone: Other DNA sequences from this sample encode an identical CDR3 as well. This chain uses TRBV9 with TRBJ2-3, with 7 bases identical to TRBD2. In germline, CDR1 is SGDLS, CDR2 YYNGEE. This CDR3 spans 14 amino acids. J lost 4 bases, V lost 0 bases, and 2 bases had no gene match. In nucleotides, the CDR3 is TGTGCCAGCAGCGTAGTGGCGGGGGCAGATACGCAGTATTTT. Translating it yields CASSVVAGADTQYF.

This chain joins TRBV5-3 and TRBJ2-1; TRBD2 might be the D (6 bases). TRBV5-3 belongs to the ORF category, with a function that is uncertain. Trimming took 8 bases from V and 4 from J, leaving 16 bases between them. CDR3 length: 14 amino acids. CDR3 DNA: TGTGCCAGCGATAGAGCGGGCGCATACAATGAGCAGTTCTTC. It yields the protein CASDRAGAYNEQFF.

J is TRBJ1-5 and V is TRBV7-8, with D unresolved. V was clipped by 1 base and J by 0 bases, with 16 bases between them. In germline, CDR1 is SGHVS, CDR2 FQNEAQ. This CDR3 comprises 18 residues. CDR3 sequence reads: CASSLGGSRTYSNQPQHF. DNA for the CDR3: TGTGCCAGCAGCTTAGGAGGATCAAGAACGTATAGCAATCAGCCCCAGCATTTT.

Note on this clone: The same CDR3 arises from other DNA sequences in this sample as well. The genes are TRBV18 and TRBJ2-6, with D unclear. V gave up 3 bases and J gave up 4 bases, with 4 bases separating them. The CDR3 consists of 13 residues. From germline, CDR1 is KGHSH and CDR2 LQKENI. The CDR3 nucleotides are TGTGCCAGCTCACCGGCCGGGGCCAACGTCCTGACTTTC. It codes for CASSPAGANVLTF.

CDR3 protein: CASSLSGRPANTGELFF. CDR3 DNA sequence: TGTGCCAGCAGTTTGAGCGGGAGGCCCGCGAACACCGGGGAGCTGTTTTTT. The chain carries TRBV27 and TRBJ2-2, with TRBD2 identical over 9 bases. V shed 3 bases and J 0 bases; nucleotides not matched to a gene: 5. This CDR3 comprises 17 residues. Germline CDR1 MNHEY, CDR2 SMNVEV (reference sequence).

The chain combines TRBV7-9 with TRBJ2-2; D unclear. CDR1 and CDR2 from the germline V gene are SEHNR and FQNEAQ (reference sequence). The germline V and J ends were trimmed by 9 bases and 1 base, with 21 bases remaining between them. The CDR3 runs 17 residues. The CDR3 is CASSELPLIENTGELFF. The DNA of the CDR3 is TGTGCCAGTTCCGAGCTGCCGCTAATCGAGAACACCGGGGAGCTGTTTTTT. Full variable domain (missing parts from reference TRBV7-9 and TRBJ2-2): DTGVSQNPRHKITKRGQNVTFRCDPISEHNRLYWYRQTLGQGPEFLTYFQNEAQLEKSRLLSDRFSAERPKGSFSTLEIQRTEQGDSAMYLCASSELPLIENTGELFFGEGSRLTVL.